This record looks at one T cell receptor beta chain sequence and its context. There are a few counts of this clonotype. The antigen this receptor binds is unknown. Per-base qualities were not stored, and no clone one base away is much larger. The protocol used for the library was multiplex PCR. Sequencer: Illumina HiSeq 4000. To build TCR beta libraries, CDR3 regions were amplified by Arm-PCR using iRepertoire HTBI primers. PCR products were gel purified before sequencing. Under the source paper's analysis protocol: Gene usage analysis of CDR3 amino acid clonotypes used the 55 to 80 TRBV and 14 TRBJ segments found across samples. COPE and FqMerger were used to merge filtered high-quality paired reads into contigs. BLAST was used to align contigs to the IMGT TRBV, TRBD and TRBJ reference genes, and CDR3 was defined following IMGT. Any clonotype with a frequency above 0.1% was classified as a highly expanded clone. Shannon entropy served as the measure of repertoire diversity, while the Gini coefficient captured V-J evenness. Public clonotypes were defined as clonotypes shared by more than one individual. TCRdb reprocessing: public reads trimmed at Q25 with fastp, clones called with MiXCR, in-frame beta chains kept. Rows are unified per CDR3 protein, each entry keeping the most common DNA and genes. These V and J calls are TCRdb output, not the study's own analysis. This sample has a few hundred thousand distinct CDR3 sequences in its table, and about 20% of those were observed once. The top ten hold approximately 26% of the sample.

The germline V gene specifies SGHTS as CDR1 and YDEGEE as CDR2. Including cysteine and phenylalanine, the CDR3 has 16 amino acids. Only the CDR3 portion is preserved as DNA: 48 bases, with reading frame beginning at the first base. Trimming at the junction amounts to 3 bases on V and 2 bases on J, and the germline ends lie 18 bases apart. The time point label here, explained by the study, means: persistent/refractory GD, antithyroid drugs over 5 years with positive TRAb. For both TCR sequencing and RNA sequencing, RNA was extracted from PBMCs using TRIzol. The diagnosis of Graves' disease was made according to American Thyroid Association guidelines. The patients came from an endocrinology department in Xi'an, China. From each patient, nine milliliters of peripheral blood was collected into an EDTA anticoagulant tube. Ficoll Paque Plus density gradient separation was used to isolate PBMCs, and no additional T cell sorting was done. An Agilent 2100 Bioanalyzer and agarose gel were used to check RNA quality, and a NanoDrop 2000 was used to measure RNA concentration.

These data originate in a study of regulatory T cells in long-lasting Graves disease (dated by TCRdb to the early 2020s). At the level of the whole study: Persistent Graves' disease meant more than 5 years of antithyroid drug treatment with TSH receptor autoantibodies that stayed positive. Patients with persistent Graves' disease were compared with patients with newly diagnosed Graves' disease using TCR sequencing and RNA sequencing of peripheral blood. The study was conducted in China and was registered as a clinical trial. A total of approximately 35 samples were covered by TCR sequencing, comprising around 13 persistent and around 20 newly diagnosed Graves' disease patients. Antithyroid drugs had been taken for roughly 10 years on average by persistent Graves' disease patients in the clinical cohort.

Results and caveats for the whole study, not just this receptor: Sequencing and analysis were restricted to the TCR beta chain. Peripheral blood alone was examined, since thyroid tissue, which constituted the primary lesion, could not be accessed. As a limitation, the authors acknowledged that the small sample size may reduce accuracy. Preferential use of TRBV28, TRBJ1-2 and TRBJ2-5 was observed in persistent disease, whereas TRBV20-1 and TRBJ2-1 were favored in newly diagnosed disease. Patients with persistent disease shared more public clonotypes (around 2,500) than newly diagnosed patients did (about 970). Lower TCR Shannon entropy and fewer highly expanded clones were observed in persistent Graves' disease patients than in newly diagnosed patients, which suggested clonal expansion.

The input for sequencing was peripheral blood mononuclear cells (PBMCs), taken when the disease was refractory, from a patient treated with antithyroid drugs. This TCR came from a female donor with Graves disease. Recombination linked TRBV5-8 to TRBJ2-7; 6 matching bases give a weak D call of TRBD2. Here the CDR3 is given as CASSWTGTHRTYEQYF. The DNA reads TGTGCCAGCAGCTGGACCGGGACTCATAGAACCTACGAGCAGTACTTC.